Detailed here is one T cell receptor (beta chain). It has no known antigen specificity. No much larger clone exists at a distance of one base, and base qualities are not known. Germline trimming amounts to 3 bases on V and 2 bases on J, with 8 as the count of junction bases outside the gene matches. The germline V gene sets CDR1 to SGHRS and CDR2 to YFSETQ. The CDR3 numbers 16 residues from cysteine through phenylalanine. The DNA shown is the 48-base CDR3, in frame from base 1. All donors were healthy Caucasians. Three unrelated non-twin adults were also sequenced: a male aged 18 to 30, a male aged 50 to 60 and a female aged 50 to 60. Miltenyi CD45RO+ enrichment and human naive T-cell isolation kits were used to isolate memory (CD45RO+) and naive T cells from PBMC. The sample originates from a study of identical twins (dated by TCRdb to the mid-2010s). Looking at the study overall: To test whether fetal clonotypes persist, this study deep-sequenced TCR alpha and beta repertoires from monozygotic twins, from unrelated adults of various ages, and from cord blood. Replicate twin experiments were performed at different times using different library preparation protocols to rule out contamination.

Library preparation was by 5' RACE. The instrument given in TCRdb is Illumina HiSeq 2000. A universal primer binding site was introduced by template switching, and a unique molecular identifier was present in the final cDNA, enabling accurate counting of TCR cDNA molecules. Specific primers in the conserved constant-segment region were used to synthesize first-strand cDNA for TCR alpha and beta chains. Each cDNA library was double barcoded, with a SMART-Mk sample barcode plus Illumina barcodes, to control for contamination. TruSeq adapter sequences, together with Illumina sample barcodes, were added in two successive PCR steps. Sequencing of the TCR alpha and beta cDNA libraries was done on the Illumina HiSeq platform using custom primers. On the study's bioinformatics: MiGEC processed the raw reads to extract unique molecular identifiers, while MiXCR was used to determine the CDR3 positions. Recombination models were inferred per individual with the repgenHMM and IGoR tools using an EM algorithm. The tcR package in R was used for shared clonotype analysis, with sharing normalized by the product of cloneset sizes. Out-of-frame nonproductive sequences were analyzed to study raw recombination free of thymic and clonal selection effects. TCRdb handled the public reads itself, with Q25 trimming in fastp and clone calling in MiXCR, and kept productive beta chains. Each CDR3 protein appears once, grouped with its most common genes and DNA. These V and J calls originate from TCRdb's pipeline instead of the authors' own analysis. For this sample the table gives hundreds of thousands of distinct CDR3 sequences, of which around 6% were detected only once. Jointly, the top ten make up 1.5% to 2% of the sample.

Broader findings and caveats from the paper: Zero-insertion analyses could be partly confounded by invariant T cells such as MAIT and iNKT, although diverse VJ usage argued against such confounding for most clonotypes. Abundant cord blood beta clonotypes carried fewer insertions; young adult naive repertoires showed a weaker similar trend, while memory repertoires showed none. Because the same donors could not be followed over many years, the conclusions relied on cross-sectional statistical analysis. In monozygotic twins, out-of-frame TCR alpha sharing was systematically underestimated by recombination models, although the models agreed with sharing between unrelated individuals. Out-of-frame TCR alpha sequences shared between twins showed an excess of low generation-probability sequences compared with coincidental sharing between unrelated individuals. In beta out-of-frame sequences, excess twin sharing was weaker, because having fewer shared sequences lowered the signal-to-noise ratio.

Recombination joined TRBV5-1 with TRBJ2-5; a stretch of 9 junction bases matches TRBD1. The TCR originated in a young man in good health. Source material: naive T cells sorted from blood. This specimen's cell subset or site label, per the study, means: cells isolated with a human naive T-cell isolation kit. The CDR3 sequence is CASSYTTGGLQETQYF. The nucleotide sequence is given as TGCGCCAGCAGCTACACTACAGGGGGCCTACAAGAGACCCAGTACTTC. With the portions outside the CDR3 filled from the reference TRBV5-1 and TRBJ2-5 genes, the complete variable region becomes KAGVTQTPRYLIKTRGQQVTLSCSPISGHRSVSWYQQTPGQGLQFLFEYFSETQRNKGNFPGRFSGRQFSNSRSEMNVSTLELGDSALYLCASSYTTGGLQETQYFGPGTRLLVL.